This is a list of T cell receptor beta chains from one sample in a study of kidney transplant recipient with SARS-CoV-2 infection. One entry per CDR3 protein, called by TCRdb with MiXCR from the reads. The sample lists 200,000 to 300,000 distinct CDR3 sequences; 29% were seen once. The sequences come from a blood sample, collected at baseline and on roughly day 110 from a kidney transplant recipient. These TCRs come from a male patient aged 25-45 years who had COVID-19 and was a kidney transplant recipient. Among the T cells, some may be from the graft donor. Both conserved end residues are part of each CDR3. Each record gives: CDR3 length, V gene, CDR3 protein.

14	TRBV3-1	CASSQGLRTGELFF
13	TRBV30	CAWSVVGAGGYTF
14	TRBV12-3/TRBV12-4	CASSLATGFHEQYF
16	TRBV24-1	CATSDAGTGPQETQYF
17	TRBV6-9	CASSWYRPYGKTYGYTF
10	TRBV10-3	CAIIMLVRAF
16	TRBV9	CASEVGYSRKTYGYTF
14	TRBV6-5	CASSYGLSLNEQFF
14	TRBV27	CASSKPGPNSPLHF
16	TRBV12-3/TRBV12-4	CASSLRRGTFSYEQYF
17	TRBV15	CATSRDGAGLLGNEQFF
14	TRBV30	CAWSVTGPSHGYTF
18	TRBV7-9	CASSQERLAGSSTDTQYF
20	TRBV6-5	CASSYRMSRGTSGREETQYF
17	TRBV12-5	CASGEFSLQGKTYVYTF
16	TRBV27	CASSPLGTDSGNTIYF
17	TRBV12-5	CASGTYSLQGKTYGYTF
15	TRBV4-1	CASSQEGSGYNEQFF
17	TRBV21-1	CAGRAHLATVMQDTQYF
17	TRBV10-2	CASSGIITSRKTYGYTF
17	TRBV5-1	CASSLTGKILHNSPLHF
14	TRBV9	CTSSALAWTGELFF
13	TRBV6-5	CASSTGEHEKLFF
13	TRBV20-1	CSALSSGSYEQYF
17	TRBV25-1	CASSGRRELGKTYGYTF
16	TRBV6-5	CASSDAGLSSYNEQFF
12	TRBV20-1	CSASSGKYEQYF
12	TRBV29-1	CSGRSGQETQYF
15	TRBV6-5	CASSFVLGTTDTQYF
16	TRBV5-3	CARYAEVVRKTYGYTF
14	TRBV6-5	CASSHDRLGEKLFF
14	TRBV6-5	CASSDSGTRTEAFF
14	TRBV12-3/TRBV12-4	CASRRTGGADGYTF
18	TRBV4-3	CASSQDRGRPQGADTQYF
17	TRBV11-1	CASSYIAKAGKTYGYTF
12	TRBV2	CASSKDRVEAFF
17	TRBV12-3/TRBV12-4	CASSLSNSFRKTYGYTF
13	TRBV19	CASSITAANEQFF
17	TRBV11-1	CASSWLFKAGKTYGYTF
14	TRBV19	CASTPGSSGNTIYF
17	TRBV24-1	CATSRCISTRKTYGYTF
14	TRBV20-1	CSASGLARYNGQFF
15	TRBV7-9	CASSFRRDSTGELFF
13	TRBV2	CASGLRGTDTQYF
13	TRBV6-5	CASSSGTGGEQYF
16	TRBV30	CVWSLSRYRKTYGYTF
17	TRBV21-1	CASSTRDSYTIRTEAFF
14	TRBV3-1	CANSPGGANYGYTF
11	TRBV27	CASSFSDTQYF
15	TRBV10-2	CASRRLAESTDTQYF
16	TRBV6-5	CASSGAGGVGNSPLHF
17	TRBV21-1	CASRCIYSYTIRTEAFF
17	TRBV7-4	CASSGFVSARKTYGYTF
17	TRBV11-1	CASSPVIKAGKTYGYTF
13	TRBV7-9	CASSWGVQETQYF
17	TRBV10-1	CASRHTIRSRKTYGYTF
16	TRBV5-4	CASCSPVLGKTYGYTF
15	TRBV7-2	CASSLTLTGGYGYTF
14	TRBV6-2/TRBV6-3	CASSSNTDFYGYTF
16	TRBV7-2	CASSLVAGGRQETQYF